The clone carrying this T cell receptor (beta chain) was recorded a few times. Its antigen remains unknown. The sample originates from a study of T cells in Graves' hyperthyroidism and ophthalmopathy. Amplification yielded TCR beta CDR3 regions, with RNA transcripts as the source. HTBI primers were employed in a first-round RT-PCR of the TCR CDR3. TCRdb ran MiXCR on the multiplex PCR reads and lists one entry per CDR3 protein. This table holds some 420,000 distinct CDR3 sequences, about an eighth found once. Aged 18 to 65, the patients had hyperthyroidism that was newly diagnosed and had lasted under 2 months. Regarding the study as a whole: Most thyroid clonotypes expanded above 0.001 appeared in blood too.

The TCR originated in a woman aged 18-30 years with Graves' hyperthyroidism. Sequences were obtained from blood.

The DNA for the CDR3 is TGTGCCAGCAGCTTCAGGCCCGGAGAGACCCAGTACTTC. This sequence encodes CASSFRPGETQYF. The chain uses TRBV7-9 and TRBJ2-5; D gene unclear. With 3 bases removed from V and 4 bases from J, the gap between germline ends came to 9 bases. The CDR3 length is 13 residues. Germline V gene lookup returns CDR1 SEHNR and CDR2 FQNEAQ (reference sequence).